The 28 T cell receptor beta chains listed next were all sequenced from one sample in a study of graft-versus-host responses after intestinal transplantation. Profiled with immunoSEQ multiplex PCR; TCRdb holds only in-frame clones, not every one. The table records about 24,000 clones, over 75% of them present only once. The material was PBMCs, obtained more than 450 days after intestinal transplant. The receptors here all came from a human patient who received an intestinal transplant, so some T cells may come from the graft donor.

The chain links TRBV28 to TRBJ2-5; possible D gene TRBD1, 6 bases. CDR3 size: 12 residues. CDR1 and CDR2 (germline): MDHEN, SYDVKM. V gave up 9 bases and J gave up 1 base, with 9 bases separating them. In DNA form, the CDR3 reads TGTGCCAGTAGGACAGTCCAAGAGACCCAGTACTTC. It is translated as CASRTVQETQYF.

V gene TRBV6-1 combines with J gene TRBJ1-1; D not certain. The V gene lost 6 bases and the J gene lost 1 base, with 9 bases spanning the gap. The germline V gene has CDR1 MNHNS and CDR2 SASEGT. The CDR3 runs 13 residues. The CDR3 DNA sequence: TGTGCCAGCAGCAGACCCCGGAACACTGAAGCTTTCTTT. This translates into CASSRPRNTEAFF.

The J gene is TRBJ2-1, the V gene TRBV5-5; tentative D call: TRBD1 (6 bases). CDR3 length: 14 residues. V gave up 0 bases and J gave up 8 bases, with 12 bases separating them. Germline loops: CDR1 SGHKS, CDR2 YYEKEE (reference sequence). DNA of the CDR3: TGTGCCAGCAGCTTGGTCTGGGGGCCCCATGAGCAGTTCTTC. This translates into CASSLVWGPHEQFF.

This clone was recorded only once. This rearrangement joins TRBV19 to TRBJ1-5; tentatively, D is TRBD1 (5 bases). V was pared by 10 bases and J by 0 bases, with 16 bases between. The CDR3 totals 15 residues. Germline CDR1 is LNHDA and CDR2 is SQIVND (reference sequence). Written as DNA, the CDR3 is TGTGCCACCCGCGTAGGACAACTTAGCAATCAGCCCCAGCATTTT. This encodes CATRVGQLSNQPQHF. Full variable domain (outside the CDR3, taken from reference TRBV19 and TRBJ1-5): DGGITQSPKYLFRKEGQNVTLSCEQNLNHDAMYWYRQDPGQGLRLIYYSQIVNDFQKGDIAEGYSVSREKKESFPLTVTSAQKNPTAFYLCATRVGQLSNQPQHFGDGTRLSIL.

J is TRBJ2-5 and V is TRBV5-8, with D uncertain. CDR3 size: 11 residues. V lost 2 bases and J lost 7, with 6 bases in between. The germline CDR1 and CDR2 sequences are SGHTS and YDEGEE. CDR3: CASSFSGTQYF. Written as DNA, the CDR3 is TGTGCCAGCAGCTTCAGTGGGACCCAGTACTTC.

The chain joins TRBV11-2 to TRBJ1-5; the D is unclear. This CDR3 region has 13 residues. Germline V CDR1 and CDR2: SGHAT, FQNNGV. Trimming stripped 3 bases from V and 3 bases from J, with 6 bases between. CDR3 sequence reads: CASSFGVNQPQHF. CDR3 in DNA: TGTGCCAGCAGCTTCGGGGTCAATCAGCCCCAGCATTTT.

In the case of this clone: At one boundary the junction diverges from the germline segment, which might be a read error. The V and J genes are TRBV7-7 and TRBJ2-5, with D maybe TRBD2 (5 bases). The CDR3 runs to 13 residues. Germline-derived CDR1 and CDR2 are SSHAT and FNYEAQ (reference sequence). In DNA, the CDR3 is TGTGCTAGCAGCTTAGCGCCTTCGGAGACCCAGTACTTC. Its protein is CASSLAPSETQYF.

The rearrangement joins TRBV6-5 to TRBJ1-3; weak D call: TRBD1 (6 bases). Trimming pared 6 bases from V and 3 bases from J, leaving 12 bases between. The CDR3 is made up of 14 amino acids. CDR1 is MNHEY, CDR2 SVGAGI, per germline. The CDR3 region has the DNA TGTGCCAGCAGCACAGGGCTACGTGGAAACACCATATATTTT. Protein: CASSTGLRGNTIYF.

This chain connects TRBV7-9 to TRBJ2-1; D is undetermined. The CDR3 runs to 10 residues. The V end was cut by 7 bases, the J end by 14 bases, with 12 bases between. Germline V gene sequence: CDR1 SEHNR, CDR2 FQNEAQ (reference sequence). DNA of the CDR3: TGTGCCAGCATGAACCAGTACGAGTTCTTC. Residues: CASMNQYEFF.

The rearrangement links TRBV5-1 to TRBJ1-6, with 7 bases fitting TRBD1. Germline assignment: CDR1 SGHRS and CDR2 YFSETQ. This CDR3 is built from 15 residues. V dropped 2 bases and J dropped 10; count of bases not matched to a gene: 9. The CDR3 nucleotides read TGCGCCAGCAGCTTTTGGGAGGGGGCAGGATCACCCCTCCACTTT. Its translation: CASSFWEGAGSPLHF.

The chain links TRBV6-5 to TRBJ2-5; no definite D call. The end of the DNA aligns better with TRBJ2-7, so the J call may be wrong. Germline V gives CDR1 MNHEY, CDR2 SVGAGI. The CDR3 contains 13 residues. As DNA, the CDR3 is TGTGCCAGCAGTTACTCTTTAGGCTACGAGCAGTACTTC. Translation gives CASSYSLGYEQYF.

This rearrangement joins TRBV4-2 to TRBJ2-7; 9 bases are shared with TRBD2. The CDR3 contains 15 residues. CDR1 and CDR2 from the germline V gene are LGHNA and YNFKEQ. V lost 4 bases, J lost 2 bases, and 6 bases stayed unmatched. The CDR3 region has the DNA TGTGCCAGCAGCCTGAGTCTAGCGGGGACCTACGAGCAGTACTTC. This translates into CASSLSLAGTYEQYF.

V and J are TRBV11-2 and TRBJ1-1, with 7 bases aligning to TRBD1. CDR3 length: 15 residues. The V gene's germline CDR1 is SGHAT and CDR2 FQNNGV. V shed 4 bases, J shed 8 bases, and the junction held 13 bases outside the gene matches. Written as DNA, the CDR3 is TGTGCCAGCAGCTCCCTCCGTAACAGGGGATTGGAAGCTTTCTTT. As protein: CASSSLRNRGLEAFF.

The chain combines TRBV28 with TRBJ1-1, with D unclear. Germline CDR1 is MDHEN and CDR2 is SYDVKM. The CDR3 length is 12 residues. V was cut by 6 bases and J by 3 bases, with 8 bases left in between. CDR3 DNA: TGTGCCAGCAGCCACCGCGACACTGAAGCTTTCTTT. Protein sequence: CASSHRDTEAFF.

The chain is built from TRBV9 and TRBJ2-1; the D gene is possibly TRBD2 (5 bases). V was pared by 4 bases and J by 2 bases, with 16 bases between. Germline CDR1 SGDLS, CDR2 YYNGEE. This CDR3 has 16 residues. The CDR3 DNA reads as TGTGCCAGCAGCCTCAGCCGGGGATCGGCCTACAATGAGCAGTTCTTC. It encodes CASSLSRGSAYNEQFF.

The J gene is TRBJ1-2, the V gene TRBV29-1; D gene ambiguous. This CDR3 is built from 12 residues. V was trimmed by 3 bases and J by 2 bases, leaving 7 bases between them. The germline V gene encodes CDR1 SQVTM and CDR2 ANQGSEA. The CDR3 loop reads CSVDEENYGYTF. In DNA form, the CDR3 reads TGCAGCGTTGATGAGGAAAACTATGGCTACACCTTC. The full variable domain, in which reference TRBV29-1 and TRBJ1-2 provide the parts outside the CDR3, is SAVISQKPSRDICQRGTSLTIQCQVDSQVTMMFWYRQQPGQSLTLIATANQGSEATYESGFVIDKFPISRPNLTFSTLTVSNMSPEDSSIYLCSVDEENYGYTFGSGTRLTVV.

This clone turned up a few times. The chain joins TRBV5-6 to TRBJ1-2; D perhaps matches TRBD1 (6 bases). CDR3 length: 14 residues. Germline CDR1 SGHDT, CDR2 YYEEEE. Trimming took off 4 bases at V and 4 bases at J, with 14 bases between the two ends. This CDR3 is CASSVQGIGYGYTF. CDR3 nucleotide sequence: TGTGCCAGCAGCGTCCAGGGGATAGGCTATGGCTACACCTTC.

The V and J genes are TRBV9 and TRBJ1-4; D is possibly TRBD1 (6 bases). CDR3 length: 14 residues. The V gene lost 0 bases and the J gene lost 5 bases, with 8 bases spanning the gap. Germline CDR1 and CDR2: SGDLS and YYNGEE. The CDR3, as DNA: TGTGCCAGCAGCGTAGGAAGGGGGAATGAAAAACTGTTTTTT. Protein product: CASSVGRGNEKLFF.

CDR3: CASSLAYQITDTQYF. The CDR3 nucleotides read TGTGCCAGCAGCTTAGCCTACCAAATCACAGATACGCAGTATTTT. V gene TRBV7-9 combines with J gene TRBJ2-3; D unresolved. With 0 bases removed from V and 2 bases from J, the gap between germline ends came to 9 bases. Germline V gene lookup returns CDR1 SEHNR and CDR2 FQNEAQ (reference sequence). This CDR3 is 15 amino acids long.

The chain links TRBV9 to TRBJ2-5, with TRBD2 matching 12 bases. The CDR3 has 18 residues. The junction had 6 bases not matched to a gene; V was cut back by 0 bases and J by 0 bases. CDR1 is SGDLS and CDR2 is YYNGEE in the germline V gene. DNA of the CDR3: TGTGCCAGCAGCGTAGGCGGACTAGCGGGGCCGTACCAAGAGACCCAGTACTTC. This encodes CASSVGGLAGPYQETQYF.

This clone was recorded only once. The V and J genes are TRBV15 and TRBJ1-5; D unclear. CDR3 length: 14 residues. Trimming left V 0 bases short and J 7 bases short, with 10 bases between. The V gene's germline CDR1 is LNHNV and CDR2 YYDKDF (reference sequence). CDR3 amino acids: CATSRDPVIQPQHF. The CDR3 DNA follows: TGTGCCACCAGCAGAGATCCAGTCATACAGCCCCAGCATTTT.

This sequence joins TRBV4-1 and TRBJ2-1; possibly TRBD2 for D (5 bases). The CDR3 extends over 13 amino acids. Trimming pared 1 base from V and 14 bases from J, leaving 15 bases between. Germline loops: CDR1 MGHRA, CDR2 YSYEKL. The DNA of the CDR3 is TGCGCCAGCAGCCAAGCGTCACTAGGCGAGGAGTTCTTC. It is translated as CASSQASLGEEFF.

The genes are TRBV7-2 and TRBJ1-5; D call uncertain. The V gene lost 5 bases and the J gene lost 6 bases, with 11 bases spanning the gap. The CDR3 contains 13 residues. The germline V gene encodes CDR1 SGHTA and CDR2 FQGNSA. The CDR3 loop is CASSGEVGQPQHF. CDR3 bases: TGTGCCAGCAGCGGAGAGGTGGGTCAGCCCCAGCATTTT.

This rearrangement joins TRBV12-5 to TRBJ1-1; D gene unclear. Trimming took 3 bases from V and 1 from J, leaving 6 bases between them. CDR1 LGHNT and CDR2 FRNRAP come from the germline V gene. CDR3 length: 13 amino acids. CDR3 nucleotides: TGTGCTAGTGGTTTAAAGGAGAACACTGAAGCTTTCTTT. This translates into CASGLKENTEAFF.

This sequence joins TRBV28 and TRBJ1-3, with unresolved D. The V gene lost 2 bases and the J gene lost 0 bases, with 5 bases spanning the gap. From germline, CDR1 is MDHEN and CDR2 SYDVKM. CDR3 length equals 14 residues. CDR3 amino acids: CASSLGHSGNTIYF. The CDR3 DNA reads TGTGCCAGCAGTTTAGGTCACTCTGGAAACACCATATATTTT.

CDR3 DNA: TGTGCCAGCAGCCCTCAACAAGGGGCTTACAATGAGCAGTTCTTC. Its translation: CASSPQQGAYNEQFF. The genes are TRBV6-6 and TRBJ2-1; D is possibly TRBD1 (5 bases). Germline V gene data show CDR1 as MNHNY and CDR2 as SVGAGI (reference sequence). The CDR3 has 15 residues. V dropped 6 bases and J dropped 4 bases, with 16 bases sitting between them.

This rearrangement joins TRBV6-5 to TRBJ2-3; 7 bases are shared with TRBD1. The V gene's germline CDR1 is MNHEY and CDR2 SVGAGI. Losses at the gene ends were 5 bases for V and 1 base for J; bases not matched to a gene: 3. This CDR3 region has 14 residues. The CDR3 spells CASSHTGGTDTQYF. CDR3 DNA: TGTGCCAGCAGTCACACAGGGGGCACAGATACGCAGTATTTT.

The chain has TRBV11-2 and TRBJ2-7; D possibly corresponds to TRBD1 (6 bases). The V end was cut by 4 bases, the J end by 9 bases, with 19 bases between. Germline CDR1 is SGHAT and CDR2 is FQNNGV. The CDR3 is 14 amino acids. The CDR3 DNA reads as TGTGCCAGCAGCTCCTTACAGGGAAGGCTGTGGCAGTACTTC. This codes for CASSSLQGRLWQYF. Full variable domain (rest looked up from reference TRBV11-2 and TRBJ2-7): EAGVAQSPRYKIIEKRQSVAFWCNPISGHATLYWYQQILGQGPKLLIQFQNNGVVDDSQLPKDRFSAERLKGVDSTLKIQPAKLEDSAVYLCASSSLQGRLWQYFGPGTRLTVT.